Below are 14 T cell receptor beta chains sequenced from a single sample in a study of tumor-infiltrating lymphocytes in primary liver carcinoma. Out of unsorted whole blood came the blood RNA, and germline DNA was extracted as well. Synthesis of TCR beta cDNA was carried out from 500 ng total RNA with a constant-region primer. Each TCR beta library was derived from three nested multiplex PCR rounds that employed slightly modified ARM-PCR. Forward primers for TRBV1-TRBV30 and a C-beta reverse primer served the first two PCR rounds, at approximately 10 cycles each. TCRdb reanalysed the multiplex PCR reads using MiXCR and keeps one entry per CDR3 protein. The data hold approximately 330,000 distinct CDR3 sequences, with almost 65% observed a single time. Sequencing was done on a sample of peripheral blood. Every receptor here comes from a man in his forties with primary liver carcinoma and hepatitis B virus infection.

Details on this clonotype: This sequence may be a read error, since a much larger clone differs from it by one base. This is likely a read error, given that the CDR3 carries no conserved phenylalanine or tryptophan at its end. The chain carries TRBV6-2 or TRBV6-3 and TRBJ2-5; 7 bases line up with TRBD1. Germline CDR1 and CDR2: MNHEY and SVGEGT. The V and J ends lost 2 bases and 5 bases, in that order; junction bases with no gene match: 14. There are 17 residues in the CDR3. CDR3 in amino acids: CASSYHGVTGNRETQYL. In DNA form, the CDR3 reads TGTGCCAGCAGTTACCACGGGGTGACAGGGAACCGGGAGACCCAGTACCTC.

On this clonotype: A much bigger clone sits one base away, suggesting this may be a read error. The rearrangement uses TRBV6-1 and TRBJ2-7; D call uncertain. V was clipped by 1 base and J by 3 bases, with 13 bases between them. Germline V gene lookup returns CDR1 MNHNS and CDR2 SASEGT. The CDR3 covers 15 residues. In DNA, the CDR3 is TGTGCCAGCAGTGAAGTGGTGAGATCCGTCTACGAGCAGTACTTC. Its translation: CASSEVVRSVYEQYF.

As concerns this clonotype: An end of the junction differs from the germline gene, which may be a read error. The chain carries TRBV6-5 and TRBJ2-2; 9 bases fit TRBD1. CDR3 length equals 18 residues. Germline-derived CDR1 and CDR2 are MNHEY and SVGAGI. CDR3 region: CVSSYLPPGQGYTGELFF. CDR3 sequence (DNA): TGTGTCAGCAGTTACCTGCCCCCGGGACAGGGATACACCGGGGAGCTGTTTTTT.

The genes are TRBV11-2 and TRBJ1-3; D is unresolved. Germline CDR1 is SGHAT and CDR2 is FQNNGV. V was trimmed by 5 bases and J by 5 bases, leaving 13 bases between them. This CDR3 has 14 amino acids. CDR3 sequence: CASSQIGDRNTIYF. CDR3 DNA: TGTGCCAGCAGCCAGATAGGAGACAGAAACACCATATATTTT.

V usage is TRBV5-4 and J usage is TRBJ2-1; D tentatively reads TRBD1 or TRBD2 (6 bases each). Per germline, CDR1 SGHNT and CDR2 YYREEE (reference sequence). This CDR3 contains 15 residues. The V gene lost 4 bases and the J gene lost 10 bases, with 21 bases spanning the gap. The CDR3 nucleotides read TGTGCCAGCAGCCGACTAGGGGGAGTATCGGGAGAGCAGTTCTTC. It encodes CASSRLGGVSGEQFF.

The table lists this clonotype with many counts. The chain links TRBV6-1 to TRBJ2-7, with D maybe TRBD1 (8 bases). The CDR3 extends over 14 amino acids. V was cut by 8 bases and J by 4 bases, with 18 bases left in between. Germline lookup yields CDR1 MNHNS and CDR2 SASEGT. The CDR3 coding sequence is TGTGCCAGCGGGAGGGGGACAGGTTTATACGAGCAGTACTTC. It specifies CASGRGTGLYEQYF.

Details on this clonotype: A read error may account for a junction end that differs from germline. The chain combines TRBV11-2 with TRBJ1-2; no clear D. CDR1 is SGHAT and CDR2 is FQNNGV in the germline V gene. The CDR3 length is 13 residues. The DNA for the CDR3 is TGTGCCAGCTCCCCAGAAATAAGCCGCGTCTACACCTTT. It translates to CASSPEISRVYTF.

Ten or more counts support this clonotype. The gene calls are TRBV12-3 or TRBV12-4 and TRBJ2-2, with D possibly matching TRBD1 (6 bases). V dropped 3 bases and J dropped 5 bases, with 16 bases sitting between them. There are 16 residues in the CDR3. This CDR3 reads CASSFAQGRSTGELFF. DNA of the CDR3: TGTGCCAGCAGTTTCGCCCAGGGGCGAAGTACCGGGGAGCTGTTTTTT.

The chain is built from TRBV10-2 and TRBJ1-1; no clear D. Per germline, CDR1 WSHSY and CDR2 SAAADI. This CDR3 spans 13 amino acids. DNA for the CDR3: TGCACCACCACCATACAGCCGAACACTGAAGCTTTCTTT. Translation gives CTTTIQPNTEAFF.

This clonotype was recorded only once. One end of the junction varies from germline; a read error may be responsible. This chain connects TRBV11-2 to TRBJ2-3; unclear D gene. The CDR3 spans 13 residues. Germline CDR1 and CDR2: SGHAT and FQNNGV. The CDR3 coding sequence is TGTGCCGGCAGCTTAACCGGCTTGGGTACACAGTATTTT. This gives the protein CAGSLTGLGTQYF.

Of note for this clonotype: At one of its ends the junction is not consistent with the germline gene, which may arise from a read error. V is TRBV6-5 and J is TRBJ1-6; D gene ambiguous. The CDR3 is made up of 13 amino acids. Per germline, CDR1 MNHEY and CDR2 SVGAGI. CDR3 sequence: CDSSLRAVSLLHF. CDR3 DNA sequence: TGTGACAGCAGTTTACGGGCGGTTTCACTCCTCCACTTT.

With regard to this clonotype: This may arise from a read error, as a much more abundant clone is one base away. The genes are TRBV10-1 and TRBJ2-3; TRBD2 matches at 8 bases. This CDR3 spans 15 amino acids. V was clipped by 2 bases and J by 5 bases; unmatched bases: 6. CDR1 is WNHNN and CDR2 is SYGVQD in the germline V gene (reference sequence). Written as DNA, the CDR3 is TGCGCCAGCAGTGAGGTACTAGCGGCAGTAGATACGCAGTATTTT. Translation: CASSEVLAAVDTQYF.

On this clonotype itself: Since no conserved phenylalanine or tryptophan closes the CDR3, a read error is the likely cause. The J gene is TRBJ2-5, the V gene TRBV11-2, with 7 bases fitting TRBD1. The germline V gene has CDR1 SGHAT and CDR2 FQNNGV. The CDR3 sequence is 14 residues long. Trimming took 5 bases from V and 5 from J; bases not matched to a gene: 8. The CDR3 DNA sequence: TGTGCCAGCAGCGAAGAACAGGGGTGGGAGACCCAGTACTTG. Its protein product is CASSEEQGWETQYL.

The table lists this clonotype with many counts. The V call is TRBV10-3, the J call TRBJ2-1, with 8 bases matching TRBD2. The CDR3 totals 16 residues. J was trimmed by 2 bases and V by 0 bases; bases with no gene match: 3. Germline loops: CDR1 ENHRY, CDR2 SYGVKD. The CDR3 loop is CAISESGGRPYNEQFF. The DNA of the CDR3 is TGTGCCATCAGTGAGTCGGGCGGGAGGCCCTACAATGAGCAGTTCTTC.